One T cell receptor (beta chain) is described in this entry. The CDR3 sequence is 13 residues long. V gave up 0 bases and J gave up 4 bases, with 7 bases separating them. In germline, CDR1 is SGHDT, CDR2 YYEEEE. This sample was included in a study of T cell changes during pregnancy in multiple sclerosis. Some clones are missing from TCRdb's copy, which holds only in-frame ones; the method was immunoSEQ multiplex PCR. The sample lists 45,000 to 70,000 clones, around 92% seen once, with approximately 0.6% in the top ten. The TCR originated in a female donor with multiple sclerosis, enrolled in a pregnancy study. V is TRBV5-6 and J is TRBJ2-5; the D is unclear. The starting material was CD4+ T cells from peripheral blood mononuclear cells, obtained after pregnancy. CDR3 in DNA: TGTGCCAGCAGCTTGGCTCGTATAGAGACCCAGTACTTC. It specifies CASSLARIETQYF.